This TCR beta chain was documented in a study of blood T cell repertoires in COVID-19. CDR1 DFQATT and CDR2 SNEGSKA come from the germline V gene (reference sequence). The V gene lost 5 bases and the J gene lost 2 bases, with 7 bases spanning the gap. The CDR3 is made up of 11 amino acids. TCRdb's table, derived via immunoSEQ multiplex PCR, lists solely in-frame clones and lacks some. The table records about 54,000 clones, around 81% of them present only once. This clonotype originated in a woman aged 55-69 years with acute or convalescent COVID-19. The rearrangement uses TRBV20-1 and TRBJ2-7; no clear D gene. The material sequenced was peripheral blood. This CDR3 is CSAYNTYEQYF. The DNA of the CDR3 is TGCAGTGCTTACAATACCTACGAGCAGTACTTC.